The TCR beta chain described here comes from a study of blood T cells in healthy people across ages. Study outcomes and limitations: Higher diversity, along with more naive CD4+ cells, distinguished long-lived donors from aged donors. Per million T cells, TCR beta diversity dropped about linearly as age rose.

The use of a sample-barcoded 5' primer and a J-beta primer mix characterized a second PCR of 7 to 11 cycles. Each cDNA molecule was tagged by a template-switch adaptor that had 12 random nucleotides. TCRdb re-analysed the 5' RACE reads in MiXCR, keeping a single row per CDR3 protein. The profile shows 790,000 or so distinct CDR3 sequences, about 61% of them singletons. Researchers isolated at least 6.5 million PBMCs per sample. Of note for this clonotype: No antigen is known for it.

This sequence was found in a man aged 35 to 55 in good health. Sequences were obtained from blood.

CDR3 in DNA: TGTGCCAGCAGCTTAGCTTTTGGGACAGGGGGTACGGATGCTGAAGCTTTCTTT. Its translation is CASSLAFGTGGTDAEAFF. The chain joins TRBV7-6 to TRBJ1-1; 11 bases fit TRBD1. From germline, CDR1 is SGHVS and CDR2 FNYEAQ. Trimming cost V 0 bases and J 6 bases; bases outside gene matches: 12. This CDR3 region has 18 residues.